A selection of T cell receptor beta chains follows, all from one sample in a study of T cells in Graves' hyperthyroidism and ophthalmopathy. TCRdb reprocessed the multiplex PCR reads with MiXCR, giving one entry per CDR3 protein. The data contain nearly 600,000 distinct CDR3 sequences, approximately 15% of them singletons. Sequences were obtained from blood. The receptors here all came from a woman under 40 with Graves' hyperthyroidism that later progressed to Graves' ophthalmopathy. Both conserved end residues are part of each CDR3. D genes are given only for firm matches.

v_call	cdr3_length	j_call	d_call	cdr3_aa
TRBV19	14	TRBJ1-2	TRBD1	CASRTGDQFYGYTF
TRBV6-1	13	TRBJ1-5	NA	CASRTVVSQPQHF
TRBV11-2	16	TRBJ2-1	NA	CASSLFRASSYNEQFF
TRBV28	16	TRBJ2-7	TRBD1	CASRYSTGGSAYEQYF
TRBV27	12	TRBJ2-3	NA	CASTSVTDTQYF
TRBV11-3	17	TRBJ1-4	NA	CASSHRQQGATNEKLFF
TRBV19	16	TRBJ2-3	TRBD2	CASSIRTSARTDTQYF
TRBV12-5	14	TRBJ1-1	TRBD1	CASGRTGGRTEAFF
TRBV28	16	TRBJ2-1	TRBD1	CASSAPGTGGYNEQFF
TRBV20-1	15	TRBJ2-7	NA	CSASHEGAGTGKQYF
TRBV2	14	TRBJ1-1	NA	CASSAQRPHDEAFF
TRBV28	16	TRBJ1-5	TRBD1	CASSPRGQDRDQPQHF
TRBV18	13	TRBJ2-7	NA	CAGSPRGGEEQYF
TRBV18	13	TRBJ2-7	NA	CASSPSHTYEQYF
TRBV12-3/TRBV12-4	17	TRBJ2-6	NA	CASSPRGGKPGANVLTF
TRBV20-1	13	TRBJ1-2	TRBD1	CSASPTGDYGYTF
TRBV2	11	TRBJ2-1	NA	CASSVINEQFF
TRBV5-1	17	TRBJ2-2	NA	CASSSPQGGLGTRELFF
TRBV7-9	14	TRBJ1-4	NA	CASSAVATNEKLFF
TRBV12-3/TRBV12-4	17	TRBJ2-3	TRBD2	CASSPWTSGSQWDTQYF
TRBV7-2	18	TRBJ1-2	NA	CASSIVSRGHPTNYGYTF
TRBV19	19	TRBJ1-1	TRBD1	CASRDPGTVPTWKNTEAFF
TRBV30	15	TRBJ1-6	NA	CAWRPGGRFDSPLHF
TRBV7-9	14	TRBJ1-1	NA	CASSLAREATEAFF
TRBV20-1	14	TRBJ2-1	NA	CSASRASSYNEQFF
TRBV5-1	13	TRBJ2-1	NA	CASKQDGYNEQFF
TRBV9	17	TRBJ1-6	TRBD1	CASSAGQGSSYNSPLHF
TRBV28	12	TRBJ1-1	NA	CASNPGINGAFF
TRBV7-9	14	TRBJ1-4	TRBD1	CASSSVLGQAKLFF
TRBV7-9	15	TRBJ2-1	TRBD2	CASSDPGTNYNEQFF
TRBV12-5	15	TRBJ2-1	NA	CASGFPLAGNNEQFF
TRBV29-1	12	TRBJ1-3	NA	CSSTVGGNTIYF
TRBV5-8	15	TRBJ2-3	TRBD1	CASSPRTGGADTQYF
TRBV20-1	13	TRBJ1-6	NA	CSAIEGEYSPLHF
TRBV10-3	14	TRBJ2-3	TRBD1	CAIRGDRGPDTQYF
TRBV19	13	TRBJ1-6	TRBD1	CASSMGTASPLHF
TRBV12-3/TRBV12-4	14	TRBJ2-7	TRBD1	CARQRGQGIHEQYF
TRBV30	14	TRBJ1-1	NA	CAWSASIRGSEAFF
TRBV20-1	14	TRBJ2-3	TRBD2	CSARLAGSVDTQYF
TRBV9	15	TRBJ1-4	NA	CASSDTGSDNEKLFF
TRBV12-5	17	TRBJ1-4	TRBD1	CASGPPTGGSTNEKLFF
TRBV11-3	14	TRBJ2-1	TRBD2	CASSFVLAGGEQFF
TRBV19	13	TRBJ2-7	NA	CASSTQGPYEQYF
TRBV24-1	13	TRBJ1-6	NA	CATSNGPGFPLHF
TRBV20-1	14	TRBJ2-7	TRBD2	CSARDQREGYEQYF
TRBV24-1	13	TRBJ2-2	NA	CATSEIRAGELFF
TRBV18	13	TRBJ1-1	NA	CARSRTSGTEAFF
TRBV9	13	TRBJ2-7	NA	CASSAGDTYEQYF